One and the same sample provided the 10 T cell receptor beta chains below, sequenced in a study of identical twins. TCRdb reanalysed the 5' RACE reads using MiXCR and keeps one entry per CDR3 protein. This table has roughly 1,500,000 distinct CDR3 sequences, 25% to 35% appearing once. Sequencing input: cord blood. The receptors were gathered from a newborn girl in good health.

This clonotype was observed at least ten times. The rearrangement joins TRBV27 to TRBJ2-3; 9 bases line up with TRBD1. Germline trimming cut 6 bases from V and 3 bases from J; bases unmatched to any gene: 7. This CDR3 is 15 amino acids long. Germline CDR1 reads MNHEY; CDR2 reads SMNVEV (reference sequence). The CDR3 sequence: CASSPGTGRTDTQYF. The CDR3 DNA sequence: TGTGCCAGCAGCCCCGGGACAGGGAGGACAGATACGCAGTATTTT.

The V and J genes are TRBV3-1 and TRBJ2-1; D is uncertain. V dropped 4 bases and J dropped 2 bases, with 15 bases sitting between them. This CDR3 is 16 amino acids long. CDR1 and CDR2 from the germline V gene are LGHDT and YNNKEL (reference sequence). The CDR3 DNA reads TGTGCCAGCAGCCGAGATTGGAATCCCACCTACAATGAGCAGTTCTTC. Its translation: CASSRDWNPTYNEQFF.

This sequence joins TRBV21-1 and TRBJ2-1; the table calls TRBD2, which could not be checked here. TRBV21-1 is shown as a pseudogene. The CDR3 spans 18 residues. Here the CDR3 reads CASSKGCGTSGTYNEQFF. The CDR3, as DNA: TGTGCCAGCAGCAAAGGCTGTGGGACTAGCGGGACCTACAATGAGCAGTTCTTC.

This clonotype turned up a few times. The rearrangement joins TRBV6-5 to TRBJ1-3, with TRBD1 matching over 7 bases. Unmatched junction bases numbered 8, after V lost 6 bases and J lost 0 bases. The CDR3 extends over 16 amino acids. Per germline, CDR1 MNHEY and CDR2 SVGAGI. In nucleotides, the CDR3 is TGTGCCAGCAGCCCTATGACAGGGTCCTCTGGAAACACCATATATTTT. As protein: CASSPMTGSSGNTIYF.

CDR3 region: CASSGTSGGLTQETQYF. The CDR3 bases are TGCGCCAGCAGCGGGACTAGCGGGGGGCTAACACAAGAGACCCAGTACTTC. The J gene is TRBJ2-5, the V gene TRBV5-1; TRBD2 matches 15 bases. CDR1 and CDR2 from the germline V gene are SGHRS and YFSETQ. Trimming removed 4 bases from V and 2 bases from J; junction bases left unmatched: 6. The CDR3 covers 17 residues.

CDR3 sequence (DNA): TGTGCCAGCAGCCAAGCGGCTGTGAACACTGAAGCTTTCTTT. Translation gives CASSQAAVNTEAFF. This chain connects TRBV3-1 to TRBJ1-1; D not certain. CDR1 LGHDT and CDR2 YNNKEL come from the germline V gene (reference sequence). This CDR3 contains 14 residues. V dropped 1 base and J dropped 0 bases, with 6 bases sitting between them.

This clonotype was found a few times. This chain uses TRBV6-1 with TRBJ2-1, with D possibly TRBD2 on 5 matching bases. Between the trimmed V and J ends, which lost 7 bases and 11 bases, there was a span of 18 bases. This CDR3 region has 13 residues. The V gene's germline CDR1 is MNHNS and CDR2 SASEGT. The CDR3, as DNA: TGTGCCAGCACCAGTAGCGAAACCTGGAAGCAGTTCTTC. This sequence encodes CASTSSETWKQFF.

The chain is built from TRBV28 and TRBJ1-1, with 9 bases aligning to TRBD1. The junction had 5 bases not matched to a gene; V was cut back by 1 base and J by 8 bases. Germline CDR1 MDHEN, CDR2 SYDVKM. The CDR3 has 14 amino acids. CDR3 DNA: TGTGCCAGCAGTTTATTGTCGGGACAGGGCGAAGCTTTCTTT. Translation: CASSLLSGQGEAFF.

The CDR3 spells CASRPSTGPYGYTF. The CDR3 DNA follows: TGTGCCAGCAGGCCCTCGACAGGGCCCTACGGCTACACCTTC. The rearrangement joins TRBV12-3 or TRBV12-4 to TRBJ1-2, with 7 bases aligning to TRBD1. The CDR3 covers 14 residues. V gave up 6 bases and J gave up 8 bases; unmatched junction bases: 12.

This chain connects TRBV21-1 to TRBJ2-1; the listed D gene, TRBD2, was not tested against the DNA. TRBV21-1 is a recognized pseudogene. This CDR3 has 16 residues. Here the CDR3 DNA reads TGTGCCAGCAGCAAAGTAGCGGGGGGGCCCAAAAATGAGCAGTTCTTC. This sequence encodes CASSKVAGGPKNEQFF.